This T cell receptor (beta chain) originates from a study of T and B cells in COVID-19 patients. Study summary: Of 20 to 25 active-infection patients, 15 to 19 carried comorbidities linked to unfavorable COVID-19 outcome.

Study results and limitations: Patients with COVID-19 reportedly showed strongly skewed T cell receptor beta variable and joining gene usage. Early severe-case samples and blood from mildly ill patients during symptoms were in short supply. Clonality of TRB repertoires was high in active COVID-19; recovery brought above-healthy diversity and richness.

The germline V gene encodes CDR1 SGHTA and CDR2 FQGNSA. This CDR3 spans 15 amino acids. V lost 2 bases and J lost 5, with 15 bases in between. Each TRB amplification used 250-500 ng of genomic DNA from blood. This clonotype has just a few counts. No antigen is known for it. BIOMED2 TRB-A/B primer pools were used in multiplex TRB PCR. Each CDR3 protein gets one entry after TCRdb re-called the multiplex PCR reads with MiXCR. Of approximately 8,500 distinct CDR3 sequences listed, 28% are singletons. The rearrangement uses TRBV7-2 and TRBJ2-5, with D possibly TRBD2 on 5 matching bases. This sequence originates from a human donor who had recovered from COVID-19. The specimen was blood. The CDR3, as DNA: TGTGCCAGCAGCTTATCGCCGACTATGTGGGAGACCCAGTACTTC. This gives the protein CASSLSPTMWETQYF.